The T cell receptor beta chain under discussion was sequenced for a study of T cell responses to AZD1222 COVID-19 vaccine. General study findings and limits: Epitopes outside B.1.351 and B.1.1.7 mutated regions reportedly drew nearly half of spike TCRs.

TCRdb's copy holds only in-frame clones and misses some; the assay was immunoSEQ multiplex PCR. The table has roughly 160,000 clones, over 75% seen once; the top ten hold 4% to 5.5%. Germline V gene sequence: CDR1 MRHNA, CDR2 SNTAGT. The CDR3 runs 15 residues. V shed 5 bases and J 9 bases; nucleotides not matched to a gene: 8. Notes on this clone: Its target is unknown.

This receptor was obtained from an adult who received the AZD1222 COVID-19 vaccine. The chain combines TRBV6-4 with TRBJ2-3; 13 nucleotides line up with TRBD2. The sequenced sample was peripheral blood, obtained 28 days after the second AZD1222 dose. The CDR3 loop reads CASSPLAGGQSTQYF. The CDR3 bases are TGTGCCAGCAGTCCACTAGCGGGGGGGCAAAGCACGCAGTATTTT.